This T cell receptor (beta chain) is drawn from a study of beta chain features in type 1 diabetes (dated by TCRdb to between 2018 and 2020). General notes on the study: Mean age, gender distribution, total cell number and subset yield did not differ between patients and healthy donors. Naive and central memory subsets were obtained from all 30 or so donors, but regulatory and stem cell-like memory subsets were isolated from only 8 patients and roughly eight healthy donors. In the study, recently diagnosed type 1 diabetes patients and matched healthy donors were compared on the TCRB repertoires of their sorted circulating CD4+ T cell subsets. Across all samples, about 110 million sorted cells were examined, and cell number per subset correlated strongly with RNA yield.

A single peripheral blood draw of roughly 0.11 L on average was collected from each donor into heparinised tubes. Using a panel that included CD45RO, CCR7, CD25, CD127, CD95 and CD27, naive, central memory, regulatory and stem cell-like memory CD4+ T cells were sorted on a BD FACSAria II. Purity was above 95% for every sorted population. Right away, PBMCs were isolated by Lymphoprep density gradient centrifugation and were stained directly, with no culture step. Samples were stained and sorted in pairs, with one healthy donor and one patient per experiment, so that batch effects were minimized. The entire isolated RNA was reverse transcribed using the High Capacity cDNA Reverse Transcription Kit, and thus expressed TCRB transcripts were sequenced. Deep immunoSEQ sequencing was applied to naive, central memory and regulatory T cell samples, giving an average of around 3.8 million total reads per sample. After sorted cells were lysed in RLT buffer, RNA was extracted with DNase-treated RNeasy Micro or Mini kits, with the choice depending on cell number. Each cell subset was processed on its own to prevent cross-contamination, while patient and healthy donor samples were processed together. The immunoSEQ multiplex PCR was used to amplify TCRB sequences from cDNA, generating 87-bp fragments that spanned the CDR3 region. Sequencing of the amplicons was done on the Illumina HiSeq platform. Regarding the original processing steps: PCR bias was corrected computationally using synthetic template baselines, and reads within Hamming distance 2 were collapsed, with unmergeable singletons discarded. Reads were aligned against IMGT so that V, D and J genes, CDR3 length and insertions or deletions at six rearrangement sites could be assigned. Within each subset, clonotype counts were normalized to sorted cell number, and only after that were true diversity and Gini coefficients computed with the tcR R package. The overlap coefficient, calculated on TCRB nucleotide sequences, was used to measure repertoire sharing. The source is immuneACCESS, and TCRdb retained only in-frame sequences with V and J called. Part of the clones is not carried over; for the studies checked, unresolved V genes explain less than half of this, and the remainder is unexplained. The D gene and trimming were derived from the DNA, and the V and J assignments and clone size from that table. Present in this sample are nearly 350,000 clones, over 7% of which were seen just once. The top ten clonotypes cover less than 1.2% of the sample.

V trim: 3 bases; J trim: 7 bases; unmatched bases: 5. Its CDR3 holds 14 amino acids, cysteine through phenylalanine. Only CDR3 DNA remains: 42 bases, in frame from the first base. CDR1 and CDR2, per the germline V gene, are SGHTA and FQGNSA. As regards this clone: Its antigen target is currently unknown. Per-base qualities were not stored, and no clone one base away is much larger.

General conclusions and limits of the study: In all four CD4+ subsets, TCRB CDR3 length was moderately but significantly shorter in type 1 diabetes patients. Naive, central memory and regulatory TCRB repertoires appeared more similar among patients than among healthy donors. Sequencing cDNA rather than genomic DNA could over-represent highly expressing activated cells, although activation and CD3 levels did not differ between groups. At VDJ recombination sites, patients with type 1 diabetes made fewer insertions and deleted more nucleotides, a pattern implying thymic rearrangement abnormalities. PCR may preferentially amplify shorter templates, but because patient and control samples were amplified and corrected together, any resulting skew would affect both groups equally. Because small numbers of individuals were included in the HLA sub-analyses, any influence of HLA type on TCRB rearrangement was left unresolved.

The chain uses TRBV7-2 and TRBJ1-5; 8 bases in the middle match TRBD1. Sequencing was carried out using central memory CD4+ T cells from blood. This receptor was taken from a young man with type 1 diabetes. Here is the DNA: TGTGCCAGCAGCTTCCGACAGGGGCAGCAGCCCCAGCATTTT. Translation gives CASSFRQGQQPQHF.